The text below deals with one T cell receptor beta chain. These data come from a study of blood T cell repertoires in COVID-19. At the level of the study: From the United States, Italy and Spain came samples of acute and convalescent COVID-19. PBMCs, B-cell-depleted T cells, or T cells were the source of the cDNA or gDNA that made up the material.

This CDR3 region has 14 residues. Germline values: CDR1 SEHNR, CDR2 FQNEAQ (reference sequence). The junction had 2 bases not matched to a gene; V was cut back by 5 bases and J by 2 bases. In the original workflow: For nucleated cells, counts were estimated from reference gene primer amplification. The repertoire was sequenced with immunoSEQ multiplex PCR; TCRdb's copy has only in-frame clones and lacks some. The DNA gave D and trimming, while V, J and clone size come from that table. This table has about 220,000 clones, more than 75% appearing once. The sequenced sample was peripheral blood. The receptor comes from a woman in her sixties or seventies with COVID-19, enrolled during active disease. The rearrangement joins TRBV7-9 to TRBJ1-4; 7 bases are shared with TRBD1. The CDR3 is CASSGTVTNEKLFF. The CDR3 coding sequence is TGTGCCAGCAGCGGGACAGTTACTAATGAAAAACTGTTTTTT.